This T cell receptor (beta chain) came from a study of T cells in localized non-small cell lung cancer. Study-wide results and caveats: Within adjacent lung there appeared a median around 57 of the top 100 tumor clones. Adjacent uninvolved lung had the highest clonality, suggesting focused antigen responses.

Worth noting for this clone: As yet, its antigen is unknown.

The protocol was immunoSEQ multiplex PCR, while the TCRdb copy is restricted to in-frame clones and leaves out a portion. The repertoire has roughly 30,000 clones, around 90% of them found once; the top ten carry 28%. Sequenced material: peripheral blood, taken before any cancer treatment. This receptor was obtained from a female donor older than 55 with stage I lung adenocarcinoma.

This CDR3 reads CASSPPGLATHSYEQYF. Here the CDR3 DNA reads TGTGCCAGCAGCCCCCCCGGTCTAGCTACTCACTCCTACGAGCAGTACTTC. J is TRBJ2-7 and V is TRBV9; D is possibly TRBD2 (5 bases). The ends were cut back, 4 bases at V and 0 bases at J, with 20 bases in the middle. This CDR3 region has 17 residues. CDR1 and CDR2 (germline): SGDLS, YYNGEE.